Listed here are 31 T cell receptor beta chains from one sample, sequenced in a study of technical replicates of blood from a few donors. The table came from immunoSEQ multiplex PCR; TCRdb's copy has only in-frame clones and leaves some out. The table has under 95,000 clones, over 90% seen once; the top ten hold approximately 0.24%. Sequencing used T cells isolated from PBMCs. These receptor sequences come from a human donor in good health.

The rearrangement uses TRBV9 and TRBJ2-7, with TRBD2 matching over 14 bases. Germline assignment: CDR1 SGDLS and CDR2 YYNGEE. The CDR3 contains 17 residues. V lost 3 bases and J lost 0; bases outside the gene matches: 5. CDR3 sequence: CASSEGTSGGSSYEQYF. The CDR3 region has the DNA TGTGCCAGCAGCGAGGGGACTAGCGGGGGTTCCTCCTACGAGCAGTACTTC.

This sequence joins TRBV7-9 and TRBJ2-7; D is possibly TRBD2 (5 bases). The CDR3 is made up of 13 amino acids. Germline V gene data show CDR1 as SEHNR and CDR2 as FQNEAQ (reference sequence). V was pared by 2 bases and J by 2 bases, with 7 bases between. The CDR3 nucleotides are TGTGCCAGCAGCTTAACTAGAGCCTACGAGCAGTACTTC. Amino acids: CASSLTRAYEQYF.

The sample holds a few counts of this clone. The chain's CDR3 is CASSPQTGDRANYGYTF. As DNA, the CDR3 is TGTGCCAGCTCACCACAAACGGGGGACAGGGCCAACTATGGCTACACCTTC. The J gene is TRBJ1-2, the V gene TRBV18; the match to TRBD1 covers 9 bases. CDR3 length equals 17 residues. V lost 1 base, J lost 2 bases, and 8 bases stayed unmatched. The germline CDR1 and CDR2 sequences are KGHSH and LQKENI.

J is TRBJ2-7 and V is TRBV9; 7 bases agree with TRBD2. V lost 7 bases and J lost 5; bases outside the gene matches: 9. This CDR3 has 13 amino acids. Germline CDR1 is SGDLS and CDR2 is YYNGEE. The CDR3 here is CASGEGGAHEQYF. CDR3 nucleotides: TGTGCCAGCGGGGAGGGAGGCGCCCACGAGCAGTACTTC.

The rearrangement uses TRBV4-2 and TRBJ1-5; 7 bases match TRBD1. V trimming: 0 bases; J trimming: 7 bases; junction bases outside the gene matches: 9. There are 16 residues in the CDR3. The germline CDR1 and CDR2 sequences are LGHNA and YNFKEQ. The CDR3 reads CASSQDYRGGGQPQHF. CDR3 nucleotide sequence: TGTGCCAGCAGCCAAGATTACAGGGGAGGAGGACAGCCCCAGCATTTT.

This clone was found once. The chain links TRBV11-3 to TRBJ2-3; 8 positions match TRBD2. V shed 4 bases, J shed 3 bases, and the junction held 6 bases outside the gene matches. Germline V gene data show CDR1 as SGHNT and CDR2 as YENEEA. The CDR3 runs 15 residues. Here the CDR3 reads CASSSPGGSTDTQYF. CDR3 in DNA: TGTGCCAGCAGCTCCCCGGGGGGGAGTACAGATACGCAGTATTTT.

This chain links TRBV28 with TRBJ1-1, with TRBD1 identical over 9 bases. The germline V gene encodes CDR1 MDHEN and CDR2 SYDVKM. V lost 7 bases and J lost 4; bases outside the gene matches: 7. The CDR3 runs 14 residues. This CDR3 reads CASTPGQGPTEAFF. CDR3 nucleotides: TGTGCCAGCACCCCAGGACAGGGGCCCACTGAAGCTTTCTTT.

The chain carries TRBV6-5 and TRBJ1-5, with TRBD1 as a possible D gene (5 bases). This CDR3 region has 15 residues. The germline CDR1 and CDR2 sequences are MNHEY and SVGAGI. Deletions cut 4 bases from V and 2 bases from J, with 12 bases between. The CDR3: CASSSGSGGNQPQHF. Here the CDR3 DNA reads TGTGCCAGCAGTTCCGGGTCGGGGGGCAATCAGCCCCAGCATTTT.

V gene TRBV19 combines with J gene TRBJ2-7; D is perhaps TRBD1 (5 bases). Germline CDR1 is LNHDA and CDR2 is SQIVND (reference sequence). V was shortened by 8 bases and J by 1 base, with 12 bases between the two germline ends. The CDR3 sequence is 13 residues long. The CDR3 bases are TGTGCCAGTTCGGTCCAGGGTTCCTACGAGCAGTACTTC. Amino acid sequence: CASSVQGSYEQYF.

The chain is built from TRBV4-1 and TRBJ2-5, with D maybe TRBD1 (6 bases). The V gene lost 1 base and the J gene lost 0 bases, with 24 bases spanning the gap. The germline gives CDR1 MGHRA, CDR2 YSYEKL. There are 20 residues in the CDR3. CDR3 sequence reads: CASSQVGLGARVTYQETQYF. The CDR3 DNA sequence: TGCGCCAGCAGCCAAGTGGGTTTGGGGGCTCGGGTAACATACCAAGAGACCCAGTACTTC.

This clone has just one count. This rearrangement joins TRBV5-1 to TRBJ1-1; 9 bases line up with TRBD1. Germline V gene sequence: CDR1 SGHRS, CDR2 YFSETQ. V shed 0 bases, J shed 7 bases, and the junction held 16 bases outside the gene matches. The CDR3 length is 18 residues. The CDR3 nucleotides are TGCGCCAGCAGCTTGGACCCCCGGGACAGGGTGGTTTTGGGTGAAGCTTTCTTT. It codes for CASSLDPRDRVVLGEAFF.

The chain joins TRBV10-1 to TRBJ1-6; the D is unclear. This CDR3 spans 15 amino acids. Trimming pared 10 bases from V and 9 bases from J, leaving 22 bases between. The germline V gene encodes CDR1 WNHNN and CDR2 SYGVQD (reference sequence). CDR3 sequence reads: CATSDGRDSASPLHF. The DNA of the CDR3 is TGCGCCACCTCGGACGGCCGGGATAGTGCTTCACCCCTCCACTTT.

The chain joins TRBV5-6 to TRBJ2-3; D unclear. The CDR3 spans 14 residues. V lost 0 bases to trimming and J lost 2 bases, with 7 bases between them. Germline CDR1 is SGHDT and CDR2 is YYEEEE. CDR3 in amino acids: CASSLGRFTDTQYF. The CDR3 DNA reads as TGTGCCAGCAGCTTGGGGCGGTTCACAGATACGCAGTATTTT.

The chain joins TRBV5-1 to TRBJ2-1, with 9 bases matching TRBD2. Germline CDR1 and CDR2: SGHRS and YFSETQ. The CDR3 spans 15 residues. The J segment lost 4 bases and the V segment lost 0 bases, leaving 2 bases of the junction unmatched. CDR3 DNA: TGCGCCAGCAGCTTGGTAGCGGGAGTTTACAATGAGCAGTTCTTC. Encoded protein: CASSLVAGVYNEQFF.

This clone was recorded only once. The rearrangement joins TRBV6-5 to TRBJ1-4; no clear D gene. V lost 4 bases and J lost 4, with 10 bases in between. This CDR3 is 14 amino acids long. CDR1 is MNHEY and CDR2 is SVGAGI in the germline V gene. CDR3 nucleotides: TGTGCCAGCAGTTTTCGACAAGATAATGAAAAACTGTTTTTT. This sequence encodes CASSFRQDNEKLFF.

The rearrangement uses TRBV6-5 and TRBJ1-4; D ambiguous. The CDR3 loop spans 15 amino acids. Germline CDR1 is MNHEY and CDR2 is SVGAGI. Trimming stripped 0 bases from V and 6 bases from J, with 11 bases between. CDR3 protein: CASSYSRTRYEKLFF. The CDR3 DNA sequence: TGTGCCAGCAGTTACTCGAGAACTCGCTATGAAAAACTGTTTTTT.

The chain links TRBV28 to TRBJ2-5; tentatively, D is TRBD1 (5 bases). The CDR3 covers 13 residues. The germline V and J ends were trimmed by 4 bases and 6 bases, with 12 bases remaining between them. The germline gives CDR1 MDHEN, CDR2 SYDVKM. The CDR3 DNA sequence: TGTGCCAGCAGTTACGGGCAGGGAAAGACCCAGTACTTC. Residues: CASSYGQGKTQYF. The full variable domain, with the rest looked up from reference TRBV28 and TRBJ2-5, is DVKVTQSSRYLVKRTGEKVFLECVQDMDHENMFWYRQDPGLGLRLIYFSYDVKMKEKGDIPEGYSVSREKKERFSLILESASTNQTSMYLCASSYGQGKTQYFGPGTRLLVL.

The V gene is TRBV4-1, the J gene TRBJ2-5; no definite D call. The length of the CDR3 is 16 residues. V lost 3 bases, J lost 5 bases, and 19 bases lay in between. Germline CDR1 MGHRA, CDR2 YSYEKL. The CDR3 region has the DNA TGCGCCAGCAGCCATAAGAAAGAGACTGTACGTGAGACCCAGTACTTC. Translated: CASSHKKETVRETQYF.

The chain joins TRBV18 to TRBJ1-4; D call uncertain. The germline V gene encodes CDR1 KGHSH and CDR2 LQKENI. The CDR3 has 16 residues. The V gene lost 1 base and the J gene lost 1 base, with 10 bases spanning the gap. CDR3 nucleotides: TGTGCCAGCTCACCACGAGGAACGGGAACTAATGAAAAACTGTTTTTT. Translating it yields CASSPRGTGTNEKLFF.

The chain recombines TRBV19 with TRBJ2-6; perhaps TRBD1 as D (6 bases). Germline V lookup: CDR1 LNHDA, CDR2 SQIVND (reference sequence). The CDR3 runs to 13 residues. V was clipped by 11 bases and J by 2 bases, with 10 bases between them. CDR3 residues: CASEGAGANVLTF. The CDR3 coding sequence is TGTGCCTCCGAGGGGGCTGGGGCCAACGTCCTGACTTTC.

This clone was seen a handful of times. The J gene is TRBJ1-2, the V gene TRBV28; no clear D. The CDR3 has 12 amino acids. Germline CDR1 is MDHEN and CDR2 is SYDVKM. Trimming shortened V by 6 bases and J by 4 bases, and 9 bases separated the two germline ends. CDR3 nucleotide sequence: TGTGCCAGCAGACCCGGTGGCTATGGCTACACCTTC. This sequence encodes CASRPGGYGYTF.

This chain links TRBV6-4 with TRBJ1-2, with D unclear. CDR1 and CDR2 from the germline V gene are MRHNA and SNTAGT. The CDR3 is 13 residues long. Trimming stripped 2 bases from V and 6 bases from J, with 10 bases between. The CDR3 DNA reads TGTGCCAGCAGTGACGCCCGACACCATGGCTACACCTTC. As protein: CASSDARHHGYTF.

This clone was counted a single time. V and J are TRBV5-8 and TRBJ2-1, with D tentatively TRBD2 (6 bases). The length of the CDR3 is 15 residues. V lost 5 bases to trimming and J lost 0 bases, with 12 bases between them. Germline assignment: CDR1 SGHTS and CDR2 YDEGEE. The CDR3 nucleotides read TGTGCCAGCAGATCGGGACTTCGCTCCTACAATGAGCAGTTCTTC. This sequence encodes CASRSGLRSYNEQFF. The variable domain in full, with the rest retrieved from reference TRBV5-8 and TRBJ2-1, is EAGVTQSPTHLIKTRGQQATLRCSPISGHTSVYWYQQALGLGLQFLLWYDEGEERNRGNFPPRFSGRQFPNYSSELNVNALELEDSALYLCASRSGLRSYNEQFFGPGTRLTVL.

V and J are TRBV4-1 and TRBJ1-2; 7 bases map to TRBD1. The V gene's germline CDR1 is MGHRA and CDR2 YSYEKL. The CDR3 length is 12 residues. With 5 bases clipped from V and 7 bases from J, the junction kept 4 bases outside the gene matches. Written as DNA, the CDR3 is TGCGCCAGCAGCACAAACAGGGGTGGCTACACCTTC. It is translated as CASSTNRGGYTF.

The chain is built from TRBV6-1 and TRBJ2-4, with TRBD1 identical over 8 bases. The CDR3 sequence is 13 residues long. Germline loops: CDR1 MNHNS, CDR2 SASEGT. The V gene end was trimmed by 6 bases and the J gene end by 9 bases; junction bases not matched to a gene: 7. The CDR3 DNA sequence: TGTGCCAGCAGGGCAGACAGGGGCGGCATTCAGTACTTC. Translating gives CASRADRGGIQYF.

The chain uses TRBV6-5 and TRBJ1-6, with 7 bases that match TRBD1. This CDR3 comprises 15 residues. J gave up 6 bases and V 5 bases, and 7 bases lay outside the gene matches. Germline V gene sequence: CDR1 MNHEY, CDR2 SVGAGI. The CDR3 DNA sequence: TGTGCCAGCAGTCTACAGACAGGGAGTAATTCACCCCTCCACTTT. This codes for CASSLQTGSNSPLHF.

The table lists this clone with a count of one. V gene TRBV5-1 combines with J gene TRBJ1-1; no clear D gene. Germline V CDR1 and CDR2: SGHRS, YFSETQ. Between the trimmed V and J ends, which lost 0 bases and 1 base, there was a span of 7 bases. This CDR3 is 14 amino acids long. DNA of the CDR3: TGCGCCAGCAGCTTGGAACAGAGGAACACTGAAGCTTTCTTT. Its translation: CASSLEQRNTEAFF.

The V call is TRBV11-2, the J call TRBJ2-5, with D unresolved. The CDR3 loop spans 15 amino acids. Germline CDR1 and CDR2: SGHAT and FQNNGV. Trimming shortened V by 2 bases and J by 5 bases, and 15 bases separated the two germline ends. CDR3 sequence: CASSLILSNGETQYF. For the CDR3, the DNA is TGTGCCAGCAGCTTAATTTTGTCAAACGGGGAGACCCAGTACTTC.

CDR3 coding DNA: TGTGCCAGCAGTCGGTCGCTAGCGGGAGGATCCTACAATGAGCAGTTCTTC. Protein product: CASSRSLAGGSYNEQFF. The V call is TRBV28, the J call TRBJ2-1, with 11 bases identical to TRBD2. From germline, CDR1 is MDHEN and CDR2 SYDVKM. V shed 5 bases, J shed 1 base, and the junction held 7 bases outside the gene matches. The CDR3 is 17 amino acids.

Details on this clone: A read error may account for a junction end that differs from germline. The rearrangement uses TRBV29-1 and TRBJ2-7, with no clear D. The length of the CDR3 is 11 residues. From germline, CDR1 is SQVTM and CDR2 ANQGSEA. CDR3: CSVATSNEQYF. The CDR3 DNA sequence: TGCAGCGTTGCTACCTCCAACGAGCAGTACTTC.

J is TRBJ1-5 and V is TRBV28; possibly TRBD1 for D (6 bases). V lost 6 bases and J lost 5, with 20 bases in between. The CDR3 is made up of 16 amino acids. CDR1 and CDR2 (germline): MDHEN, SYDVKM. This chain's CDR3 is CASRTVRQAGDQPQHF. CDR3 sequence (DNA): TGTGCCAGCAGAACCGTGAGACAGGCGGGGGATCAGCCCCAGCATTTT.